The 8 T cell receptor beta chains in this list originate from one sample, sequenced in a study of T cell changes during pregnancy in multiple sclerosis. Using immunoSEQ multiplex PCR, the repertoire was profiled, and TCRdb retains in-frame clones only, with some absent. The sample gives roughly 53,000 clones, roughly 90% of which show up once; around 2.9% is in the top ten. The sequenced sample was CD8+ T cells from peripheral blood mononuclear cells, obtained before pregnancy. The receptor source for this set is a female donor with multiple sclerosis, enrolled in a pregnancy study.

CDR3 amino acids: CASSFGTSGNLEPSYNEQFF. DNA for the CDR3: TGTGCCAGCAGCTTCGGGACTAGCGGAAACCTAGAGCCTTCCTACAATGAGCAGTTCTTC. This sequence joins TRBV7-6 and TRBJ2-1; 11 bases line up with TRBD2. V shed 3 bases, J shed 1 base, and the junction held 14 bases outside the gene matches. Germline CDR1 reads SGHVS; CDR2 reads FNYEAQ. The CDR3 loop spans 20 amino acids.

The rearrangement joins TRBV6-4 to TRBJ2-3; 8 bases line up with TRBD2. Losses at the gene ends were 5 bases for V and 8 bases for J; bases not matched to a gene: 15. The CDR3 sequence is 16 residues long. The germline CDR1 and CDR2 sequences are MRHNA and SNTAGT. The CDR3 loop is CASSKSSGSGAFTQYF. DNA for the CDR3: TGTGCCAGCAGTAAATCCTCCGGTAGCGGGGCCTTTACGCAGTATTTT.

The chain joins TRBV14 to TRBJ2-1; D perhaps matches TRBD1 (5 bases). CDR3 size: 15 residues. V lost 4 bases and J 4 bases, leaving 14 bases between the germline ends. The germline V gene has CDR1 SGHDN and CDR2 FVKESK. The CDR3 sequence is CASSRGPMGYNEQFF. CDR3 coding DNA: TGTGCCAGCAGCCGGGGCCCTATGGGTTACAATGAGCAGTTCTTC. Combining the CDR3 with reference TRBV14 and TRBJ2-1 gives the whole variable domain EAGVTQFPSHSVIEKGQTVTLRCDPISGHDNLYWYRRVMGKEIKFLLHFVKESKQDESGMPNNRFLAERTGGTYSTLKVQPAELEDSGVYFCASSRGPMGYNEQFFGPGTRLTVL.

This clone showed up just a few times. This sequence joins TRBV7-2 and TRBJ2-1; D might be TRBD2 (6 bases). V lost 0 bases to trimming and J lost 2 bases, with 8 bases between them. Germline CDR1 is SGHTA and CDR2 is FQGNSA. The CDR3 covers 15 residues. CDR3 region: CASSLASGAYNEQFF. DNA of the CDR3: TGTGCCAGCAGCTTAGCTAGCGGTGCCTACAATGAGCAGTTCTTC.

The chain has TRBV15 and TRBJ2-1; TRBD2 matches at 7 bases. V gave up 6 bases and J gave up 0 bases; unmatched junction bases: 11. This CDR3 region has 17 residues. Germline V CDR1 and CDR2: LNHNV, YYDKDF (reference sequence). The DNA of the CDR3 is TGTGCCACCAGAAGCGGGACGGCGGGGAGCTCCTACAATGAGCAGTTCTTC. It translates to CATRSGTAGSSYNEQFF.

CDR3 protein: CASGGTGDTIYF. The CDR3 DNA is TGCGCCAGCGGCGGGACAGGGGACACCATATATTTT. J is TRBJ1-3 and V is TRBV4-3; TRBD1 aligns across 10 bases. This CDR3 spans 12 amino acids. Germline V gene data show CDR1 as LGHNA and CDR2 as YSLEER. J was trimmed by 8 bases and V by 8 bases; bases with no gene match: 3.

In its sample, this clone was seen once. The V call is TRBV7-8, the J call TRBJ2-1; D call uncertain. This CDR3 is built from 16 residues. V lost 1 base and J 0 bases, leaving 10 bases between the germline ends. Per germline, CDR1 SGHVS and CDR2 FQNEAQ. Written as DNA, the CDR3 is TGTGCCAGCAGCTTAGAGGCAGGCAGCTCCTACAATGAGCAGTTCTTC. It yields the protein CASSLEAGSSYNEQFF.

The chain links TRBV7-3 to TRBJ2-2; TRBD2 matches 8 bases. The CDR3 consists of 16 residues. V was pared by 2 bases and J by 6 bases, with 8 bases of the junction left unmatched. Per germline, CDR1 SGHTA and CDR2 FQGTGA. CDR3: CASSLRAGGAPGELFF. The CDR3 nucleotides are TGTGCCAGCAGCTTACGAGCCGGGGGGGCCCCCGGGGAGCTGTTTTTT.